This TCR beta chain was recorded in a study of blood T cell repertoires in COVID-19. The CDR3 is made up of 17 amino acids. The germline CDR1 and CDR2 sequences are SQVTM and ANQGSEA. V gave up 1 base and J gave up 8 bases; unmatched junction bases: 15. Participant ages covered roughly 18 to 89 years across some 25 US areas. Repertoires were generated with immunoSEQ multiplex PCR, while TCRdb's copy carries only in-frame clones and drops some. The sample records a few hundred thousand clones, about 88% being singletons. This TCR was sampled from a young woman who had recovered from COVID-19. Sequencing was done on a sample of PBMCs or T cells enriched from blood (not recorded which). This chain connects TRBV29-1 to TRBJ2-1; TRBD2 aligns across 9 bases. CDR3: CSVEALSDAGGRDEQFF. As DNA, the CDR3 is TGCAGCGTTGAAGCGCTGTCGGACGCGGGCGGGAGGGATGAGCAGTTCTTC.